Listed here are 23 T cell receptor beta chains from one sample, sequenced in a study of CD4 T cells in relation to SARS-CoV-2 and coronaviruses. These TCRs' antigens remain unknown. Before the COVID-19 pandemic, during about 2010-2018, CD4+ T cells were taken from unexposed donors. Isolation of CD4+ T cells took place after 10 days in culture. Assay used: immunoSEQ multiplex PCR; TCRdb lists only in-frame clones, some missing. The sample lists some 29,000 clones; 70% to 80% were seen once. The material sequenced was CD4+ T cells from PBMCs, cultured in vitro. The receptors come from a human donor in good health.

V and J are TRBV9 and TRBJ2-3; 12 nucleotides align to TRBD2. With V trimmed by 7 bases and J by 10 bases, 13 bases remained unmatched. The CDR3 extends over 15 amino acids. Germline V lookup: CDR1 SGDLS, CDR2 YYNGEE. The CDR3 DNA is TGTGCCAGCTCTGGCGGGACTAGCGGGCGGGCGGCGCAGTATTTT. Amino acid sequence: CASSGGTSGRAAQYF.

The V call is TRBV28, the J call TRBJ1-3; the D is unclear. Trimming took 5 bases from V and 6 from J, leaving 17 bases between them. The CDR3 runs 15 residues. Per germline, CDR1 MDHEN and CDR2 SYDVKM. The CDR3: CASSLGGGTINTIYF. The CDR3 DNA is TGTGCCAGCAGTCTCGGCGGCGGAACCATAAACACCATATATTTT. Variable domain in full (rest from reference TRBV28 and TRBJ1-3): DVKVTQSSRYLVKRTGEKVFLECVQDMDHENMFWYRQDPGLGLRLIYFSYDVKMKEKGDIPEGYSVSREKKERFSLILESASTNQTSMYLCASSLGGGTINTIYFGEGSWLTVV.

The chain recombines TRBV2 with TRBJ2-3; D perhaps matches TRBD1 (5 bases). CDR1 is SNHLY, CDR2 FYNNEI, per germline. This CDR3 has 15 residues. Trimming pared 0 bases from V and 2 bases from J, leaving 9 bases between. This CDR3 is CASSEAGAYTDTQYF. Here the CDR3 DNA reads TGTGCCAGCAGTGAAGCAGGGGCCTACACAGATACGCAGTATTTT.

The chain employs TRBV29-1 and TRBJ1-5; D gene ambiguous. The CDR3 contains 13 residues. CDR1 SQVTM and CDR2 ANQGSEA come from the germline V gene. With 1 base removed from V and 5 bases from J, the gap between germline ends came to 9 bases. CDR3 nucleotide sequence: TGCAGCGTTGAAGCTGGGGTAGATCAGCCCCAGCATTTT. This sequence encodes CSVEAGVDQPQHF.

The chain links TRBV2 to TRBJ1-1, with D possibly TRBD1 on 5 matching bases. The length of the CDR3 is 15 residues. Germline values: CDR1 SNHLY, CDR2 FYNNEI. V shed 6 bases and J shed 8 bases, with 22 bases lying between them. This CDR3 reads CASRAGTNNIKEAFF. Written as DNA, the CDR3 is TGTGCCAGCAGAGCCGGGACCAACAACATAAAAGAAGCTTTCTTT. The variable domain in full, with the rest retrieved from reference TRBV2 and TRBJ1-1, is EPEVTQTPSHQVTQMGQEVILRCVPISNHLYFYWYRQILGQKVEFLVSFYNNEISEKSEIFDDQFSVERPDGSNFTLKIRSTKLEDSAMYFCASRAGTNNIKEAFFGQGTRLTVV.

This chain links TRBV5-1 with TRBJ1-4; D is unclear. Trimming cost V 4 bases and J 14 bases, with 21 bases left between them. The V gene's germline CDR1 is SGHRS and CDR2 YFSETQ. This CDR3 is built from 14 residues. In DNA, the CDR3 is TGCGCCAGCAGCATCGGACTGGACCCTATACGCCTGTTTTTT. Protein product: CASSIGLDPIRLFF.

The rearrangement links TRBV6-5 to TRBJ1-3; tentative D call: TRBD1 (5 bases). CDR1 is MNHEY and CDR2 is SVGAGI in the germline V gene. The V gene lost 7 bases and the J gene lost 3 bases, with 16 bases spanning the gap. The CDR3 extends over 15 amino acids. The CDR3 region has the DNA TGTGCCAGCACCTCCGGGCAGGGTGGTGGAAACACCATATATTTT. It is translated as CASTSGQGGGNTIYF.

The V call is TRBV27, the J call TRBJ1-2; TRBD1 might be the D (5 bases). Per germline, CDR1 MNHEY and CDR2 SMNVEV (reference sequence). The CDR3 covers 12 residues. V lost 8 bases and J 14 bases, leaving 21 bases between the germline ends. The CDR3 sequence: CASGRDSGFWTF. CDR3 DNA sequence: TGTGCCAGCGGTAGAGACAGTGGGTTTTGGACCTTC.

This chain uses TRBV2 with TRBJ2-6; no definite D call. The V and J ends lost 7 bases and 11 bases respectively, with 24 bases between them. Germline CDR1 reads SNHLY; CDR2 reads FYNNEI. This CDR3 is 16 amino acids long. CDR3 region: CASTNPGGSWADVLTF. The CDR3 coding sequence is TGTGCCAGCACTAACCCCGGTGGCTCCTGGGCGGACGTCCTGACTTTC. The complete variable domain, with remaining parts taken from reference TRBV2 and TRBJ2-6, reads EPEVTQTPSHQVTQMGQEVILRCVPISNHLYFYWYRQILGQKVEFLVSFYNNEISEKSEIFDDQFSVERPDGSNFTLKIRSTKLEDSAMYFCASTNPGGSWADVLTFGAGSRLTVL.

The chain is built from TRBV18 and TRBJ2-3; 13 nucleotides agree with TRBD2. Trimming took 3 bases from V and 11 from J; bases not matched to a gene: 11. The CDR3 has 16 residues. The germline V gene encodes CDR1 KGHSH and CDR2 LQKENI. The CDR3 coding sequence is TGTGCCAGCTCACCGGCGGGACTAGCGGGAACGTCGGTGCAGTATTTT. It encodes CASSPAGLAGTSVQYF.

The chain uses TRBV5-1 and TRBJ2-6; 7 bases agree with TRBD2. This CDR3 is built from 17 residues. The V gene end was trimmed by 4 bases and the J gene end by 2 bases; junction bases not matched to a gene: 9. The V gene's germline CDR1 is SGHRS and CDR2 YFSETQ. CDR3 bases: TGCGCCAGCAGCCTTGGCGGGGGAGGGCCTGGGGCCAACGTCCTGACTTTC. The encoded protein is CASSLGGGGPGANVLTF.

Only a few counts were recorded for this clone. The chain uses TRBV23-1 and TRBJ2-1; D not certain. TRBV23-1 falls under the ORF class, with uncertain function. V gave up 0 bases and J gave up 14 bases, with 2 bases separating them. The CDR3 has 9 residues. The CDR3 nucleotides are TGCGCCAGCAGTCAATCGGAGTTCTTC. This sequence encodes CASSQSEFF.

This chain links TRBV2 with TRBJ2-5; TRBD1 matches at 7 bases. With 6 bases clipped from V and 3 bases from J, the junction kept 4 bases outside the gene matches. This CDR3 is 13 amino acids long. CDR1 is SNHLY and CDR2 is FYNNEI in the germline V gene. CDR3 sequence: CASSQTGEETQYF. The CDR3 nucleotides read TGTGCCAGCAGCCAAACAGGGGAAGAGACCCAGTACTTC.

The V and J genes are TRBV7-9 and TRBJ2-7, with 8 positions matching TRBD2. The length of the CDR3 is 14 residues. Trimming removed 1 base from V and 6 bases from J; junction bases left unmatched: 5. Per germline, CDR1 SEHNR and CDR2 FQNEAQ (reference sequence). The CDR3 is CASSLGRGALEQYF. DNA for the CDR3: TGTGCCAGCAGCTTAGGGCGGGGGGCCCTCGAGCAGTACTTC.

The chain carries TRBV6-2 or TRBV6-3 and TRBJ2-3; D possibly corresponds to TRBD2 (7 bases). The CDR3 consists of 19 residues. The V gene's germline CDR1 is MNHEY and CDR2 SVGEGT. Trimming shortened V by 0 bases and J by 0 bases, and 19 bases separated the two germline ends. CDR3 DNA sequence: TGTGCCAGCAGTTACTCGACGCGGGGGCTTGATACTAGCACAGATACGCAGTATTTT. Protein sequence: CASSYSTRGLDTSTDTQYF.

This clone has only a few counts. The rearrangement joins TRBV5-1 to TRBJ1-6; D is ambiguous. In germline, CDR1 is SGHRS, CDR2 YFSETQ. The V gene lost 4 bases and the J gene lost 3 bases, with 8 bases spanning the gap. This CDR3 is 14 amino acids long. The CDR3 loop reads CASSIRDYNSPLHF. In DNA, the CDR3 is TGCGCCAGCAGCATCCGAGACTATAATTCACCCCTCCACTTT.

The rearrangement joins TRBV5-1 to TRBJ2-7; 7 nucleotides line up with TRBD2. The length of the CDR3 is 14 residues. The germline V gene has CDR1 SGHRS and CDR2 YFSETQ. Trimming took 0 bases from V and 6 from J; bases not matched to a gene: 6. The DNA for the CDR3 is TGCGCCAGCAGCTTGGGACTAGCTGGTATCGAGCAGTACTTC. It encodes CASSLGLAGIEQYF.

The J gene is TRBJ2-7, the V gene TRBV7-2, with 8 bases identical to TRBD2. With 5 bases clipped from V and 2 bases from J, the junction kept 17 bases outside the gene matches. Germline CDR1 reads SGHTA; CDR2 reads FQGNSA. The CDR3 extends over 18 amino acids. The CDR3 region is CASSHGASGRSTPYEQYF. The CDR3 bases are TGTGCCAGCAGCCACGGGGCTAGCGGGCGTTCTACCCCCTACGAGCAGTACTTC.

V is TRBV5-8 and J is TRBJ1-5; D is ambiguous. This CDR3 spans 16 amino acids. Germline V gives CDR1 SGHTS, CDR2 YDEGEE. The germline V and J ends were trimmed by 5 bases and 3 bases, with 18 bases remaining between them. Here the CDR3 reads CASSSHPGRTNQPQHF. The CDR3 nucleotides read TGTGCCAGCAGTTCCCACCCCGGGAGGACCAATCAGCCCCAGCATTTT.

The chain has TRBV7-2 and TRBJ1-2; D is uncertain. The CDR3 loop spans 15 amino acids. Trimming stripped 1 base from V and 1 base from J, with 10 bases between. Germline CDR1 is SGHTA and CDR2 is FQGNSA. The CDR3 spells CASSLVPTSNYGYTF. As DNA, the CDR3 is TGTGCCAGCAGCTTAGTTCCGACGAGTAACTATGGCTACACCTTC.

This chain links TRBV10-3 with TRBJ1-1, with D uncertain. V lost 5 bases to trimming and J lost 5 bases, with 12 bases between them. Germline CDR1 is ENHRY and CDR2 is SYGVKD. The CDR3 spans 13 residues. The CDR3 nucleotides are TGTGCCATCAGTCGGCCGGGAGGGACTGAAGCTTTCTTT. Protein product: CAISRPGGTEAFF.

The V and J genes are TRBV3-1 (or the pseudogene TRBV3-2) and TRBJ2-1; perhaps TRBD1 as D (6 bases). The V gene's germline CDR1 is LGHDT and CDR2 YNNKEL (reference sequence). Between the trimmed V and J ends, which lost 4 bases and 5 bases, there was a span of 18 bases. The CDR3 runs to 16 residues. The CDR3 reads CASSLPRDTENNEQFF. The CDR3 DNA sequence: TGTGCCAGCAGCCTCCCCCGGGACACAGAAAACAATGAGCAGTTCTTC.

The chain is built from TRBV5-5 and TRBJ2-7, with D perhaps matching TRBD2 (6 bases). CDR1 and CDR2 from the germline V gene are SGHKS and YYEKEE (reference sequence). Trimming shortened V by 4 bases and J by 0 bases, and 17 bases separated the two germline ends. CDR3 length: 16 residues. CDR3 in DNA: TGTGCCAGCAGCCCCACCGGGACTTCGAGCTCCTACGAGCAGTACTTC. The encoded protein is CASSPTGTSSSYEQYF.